The 10 T cell receptor beta chains below all came from one sample that was sequenced in a study of OX40 agonist ivuxolimab in advanced cancers. Generated by immunoSEQ multiplex PCR, the TCRdb table keeps only in-frame clones and is missing some. The sample includes 45,000 to 65,000 clones, around nine tenths of them seen just once. The sequences come from CD4+ or CD8+ T cells sorted from blood, collected in a trial of the OX40 agonist ivuxolimab. The receptors originated from an adult with an advanced solid tumor such as melanoma, head and neck, liver or kidney cancer.

This chain connects TRBV27 to TRBJ2-3; D is perhaps TRBD1 or TRBD2 (5 bases each). The V gene's germline CDR1 is MNHEY and CDR2 SMNVEV (reference sequence). The CDR3 is 15 amino acids. V dropped 3 bases and J dropped 3 bases, with 13 bases sitting between them. CDR3 bases: TGTGCCAGCAGTTTCCTCGGGGCCCCTACAGATACGCAGTATTTT. Translation gives CASSFLGAPTDTQYF.

The chain is built from TRBV11-2 and TRBJ2-7; TRBD2 aligns across 10 bases. This CDR3 region has 16 residues. Germline V gene sequence: CDR1 SGHAT, CDR2 FQNNGV. Trimming removed 5 bases from V and 0 bases from J; junction bases left unmatched: 7. The CDR3 loop reads CASSLSSGSPSYEQYF. The CDR3 DNA follows: TGTGCCAGCAGCCTGTCTAGCGGGAGCCCCTCCTACGAGCAGTACTTC.

J is TRBJ2-1 and V is TRBV29-1; D is perhaps TRBD1 or TRBD2 (5 bases each). The CDR3 loop spans 16 amino acids. Germline CDR1 is SQVTM and CDR2 is ANQGSEA. Trimming removed 4 bases at V and 0 bases at J, with 16 bases between. CDR3 nucleotides: TGCAGCGTTGGCGACGCAGGGACGAGCTCCTACAATGAGCAGTTCTTC. Translation gives CSVGDAGTSSYNEQFF.

The V call is TRBV25-1, the J call TRBJ1-2; D gene ambiguous. The V end lost 3 bases, the J end lost 3 bases, and 11 bases lay between the germline ends. The CDR3 totals 14 residues. Germline V lookup: CDR1 MGHDK, CDR2 SYGVNS. The DNA for the CDR3 is TGTGCCAGCAGTGACATGGACGGGTACTATGGCTACACCTTC. This translates into CASSDMDGYYGYTF.

This chain connects TRBV2 to TRBJ2-1, with 8 positions matching TRBD2. The CDR3 runs 14 residues. Germline V gene sequence: CDR1 SNHLY, CDR2 FYNNEI. V dropped 9 bases and J dropped 6; count of bases not matched to a gene: 10. The CDR3 spells CASQLAASGNEQFF. The CDR3 bases are TGTGCCAGTCAACTAGCGGCTTCGGGCAATGAGCAGTTCTTC.

The chain links TRBV27 to TRBJ2-7; the D gene is possibly TRBD2 (5 bases). There are 14 residues in the CDR3. Germline assignment: CDR1 MNHEY and CDR2 SMNVEV (reference sequence). V was shortened by 6 bases and J by 1 base, with 13 bases between the two germline ends. DNA of the CDR3: TGTGCCAGCAGAGCCAACCGGGATTCCTACGAGCAGTACTTC. This gives the protein CASRANRDSYEQYF.

The V gene is TRBV5-1, the J gene TRBJ2-3, with 7 positions matching TRBD2. Germline assignment: CDR1 SGHRS and CDR2 YFSETQ. V shed 3 bases and J 2 bases; nucleotides not matched to a gene: 6. This CDR3 contains 15 residues. The CDR3 is CASSSSGLDTDTQYF. The DNA for the CDR3 is TGCGCCAGCAGCTCTAGCGGTTTAGACACAGATACGCAGTATTTT.

The chain links TRBV5-5 to TRBJ2-7; D remains unclear. V was cut by 9 bases and J by 2 bases, with 18 bases left in between. The CDR3 consists of 14 residues. CDR1 and CDR2 from the germline V gene are SGHKS and YYEKEE (reference sequence). The CDR3: CATQVLMGTYEQYF. The CDR3 DNA sequence: TGTGCCACGCAGGTGTTAATGGGGACCTACGAGCAGTACTTC.

The V and J genes are TRBV10-1 and TRBJ2-7, with TRBD1 matching 8 bases. The CDR3 consists of 13 residues. Germline V lookup: CDR1 WNHNN, CDR2 SYGVQD (reference sequence). Losses at the gene ends were 4 bases for V and 6 bases for J; bases not matched to a gene: 5. The CDR3 coding sequence is TGCGCCAGCAGTGCAGGGGGCGTAGGCGAGCAGTACTTC. It specifies CASSAGGVGEQYF.

V and J are TRBV28 and TRBJ1-2; the match to TRBD1 covers 9 bases. V lost 1 base, J lost 4 bases, and 10 bases stayed unmatched. Germline V lookup: CDR1 MDHEN, CDR2 SYDVKM. CDR3 size: 17 residues. The CDR3 coding sequence is TGTGCCAGCAGTTTATCGGCGGGACAGGGTAGGAGCTATGGCTACACCTTC. This codes for CASSLSAGQGRSYGYTF.